Below, 21 T cell receptor beta chains from the same sample are listed, as sequenced in a study of vaccination effects on CD4 cells after COVID-19. These receptors' antigens are unknown. Data came from immunoSEQ multiplex PCR; TCRdb stores just in-frame clones and leaves some out. The repertoire has 78,000 or so clones, 78% of them found once; the top ten carry about 11%. Prior to sequencing, the ViraFEST assay stimulated PBMC with viral peptide pools, which expanded the antigen-specific CD4+ T cells. Culture lasted about 10 days before CD4+ T cell isolation. All vaccine recipients tested negative for nucleocapsid antibodies and had never contracted SARS-CoV-2 infection. Source: CD4+ T cells from PBMCs cultured with SARS-CoV-2 spike peptides, taken before COVID-19 vaccination. The origin of the receptors is a human donor who received a COVID-19 vaccine.

In this sample, this clone turned up a few times. The chain employs TRBV24-1 and TRBJ1-5; D uncertain. Germline assignment: CDR1 KGHDR and CDR2 SFDVKD. Trimming took off 5 bases at V and 4 bases at J, with 11 bases between the two ends. The CDR3 runs 14 residues. The CDR3 bases are TGTGCCACCAGTGGGGTCGGAGTGAATCAGCCCCAGCATTTT. It codes for CATSGVGVNQPQHF.

This clone appeared a single time. The J gene is TRBJ2-7, the V gene TRBV27; 8 positions match TRBD1. Unmatched junction bases numbered 6, after V lost 4 bases and J lost 1 base. This CDR3 is built from 15 residues. Germline V gene sequence: CDR1 MNHEY, CDR2 SMNVEV (reference sequence). As DNA, the CDR3 is TGTGCCAGCAGTTCCGGGACAGGCAGATCCTACGAGCAGTACGTC. Its translation: CASSSGTGRSYEQYV.

V gene TRBV18 combines with J gene TRBJ2-2; the match to TRBD1 covers 7 bases. Germline CDR1 KGHSH, CDR2 LQKENI. The V gene end was trimmed by 3 bases and the J gene end by 5 bases; junction bases not matched to a gene: 6. The CDR3 loop spans 15 amino acids. CDR3 sequence: CASSPDRAGTGELFF. CDR3 bases: TGTGCCAGCTCACCCGACAGGGCTGGGACCGGGGAGCTGTTTTTT.

The rearrangement joins TRBV7-2 to TRBJ2-3, with D perhaps assigned TRBD1 or TRBD2 (5 bases each). Trimming pared 4 bases from V and 3 bases from J, leaving 17 bases between. The CDR3 has 16 residues. From germline, CDR1 is SGHTA and CDR2 FQGNSA. The chain's CDR3 is CASSSRDHRVTDTQYF. In nucleotides, the CDR3 is TGTGCCAGCAGCTCCCGGGACCACCGGGTTACAGATACGCAGTATTTT.

This chain joins TRBV3-1 (or the pseudogene TRBV3-2) and TRBJ2-1; 11 bases fit TRBD2. The CDR3 is made up of 16 amino acids. V gave up 6 bases and J gave up 9 bases; unmatched junction bases: 13. In germline, CDR1 is LGHDT, CDR2 YNNKEL (reference sequence). The CDR3 DNA follows: TGTGCCAGCAGTCCCATGACGCTAGCGGGGGGAAGTGAGCAGTTCTTC. This sequence encodes CASSPMTLAGGSEQFF.

The chain links TRBV24-1 to TRBJ2-1; 8 bases align to TRBD2. In germline, CDR1 is KGHDR, CDR2 SFDVKD. CDR3 length: 16 amino acids. V trimming: 9 bases; J trimming: 3 bases; junction bases outside the gene matches: 12. CDR3 nucleotide sequence: TGTGCCACCGGGGAAGACCGGGGGGGCAGCTACAATGAGCAGTTCTTC. Protein sequence: CATGEDRGGSYNEQFF.

The CDR3 DNA is TGTGCCAGCAGCTACGGACAGGATCTGAAAGAGACCCAGTACTTC. Residues: CASSYGQDLKETQYF. The genes are TRBV6-5 and TRBJ2-5; TRBD1 aligns across 7 bases. The CDR3 loop spans 15 amino acids. V lost 6 bases, J lost 3 bases, and 10 bases stayed unmatched. The germline V gene encodes CDR1 MNHEY and CDR2 SVGAGI.

This clone was detected once. The chain employs TRBV15 and TRBJ1-2; D not certain. The CDR3 consists of 12 residues. V was shortened by 0 bases and J by 3 bases, with 2 bases between the two germline ends. Per the germline V gene, CDR1 is LNHNV and CDR2 is YYDKDF (reference sequence). In DNA form, the CDR3 reads TGTGCCACCAGCAGAGACGACTATGGCTACACCTTC. As protein: CATSRDDYGYTF.

This chain joins TRBV6-5 and TRBJ1-5; TRBD1 is a possible D gene (6 bases). Trimming took off 7 bases at V and 0 bases at J, with 13 bases between the two ends. The germline CDR1 and CDR2 sequences are MNHEY and SVGAGI. This CDR3 has 15 residues. The CDR3 DNA reads as TGTGCCAGCACCCTACAGGGTAATAGCAATCAGCCCCAGCATTTT. It yields the protein CASTLQGNSNQPQHF.

V usage is TRBV28 and J usage is TRBJ1-1; 9 nucleotides line up with TRBD1. This CDR3 is built from 15 residues. The germline gives CDR1 MDHEN, CDR2 SYDVKM. V lost 3 bases to trimming and J lost 6 bases; unmatched junction nucleotides: 8. The CDR3, as DNA: TGTGCCAGCAGTTTGTCGGACAGGGGTCGAGCTGAAGCTTTCTTT. This encodes CASSLSDRGRAEAFF.

This clone occurred a few times. CDR3 coding DNA: TGTGCCACCCCATACGACAGTATTTCACCCCTCCACTTT. Protein: CATPYDSISPLHF. The chain couples TRBV24-1 to TRBJ1-6; D may be TRBD1 (5 bases). V dropped 9 bases and J dropped 9 bases, with 14 bases sitting between them. This CDR3 is 13 amino acids long. CDR1 and CDR2 from the germline V gene are KGHDR and SFDVKD.

The chain carries TRBV30 and TRBJ1-5; D gene uncertain. Trimming removed 0 bases from V and 2 bases from J, with 14 bases in between. The germline gives CDR1 GTSNPN, CDR2 SVGIG (reference sequence). The CDR3 totals 16 residues. The CDR3 DNA follows: TGTGCCTGGAGTGTACGGGGTCTGGGTCGCAATCAGCCCCAGCATTTT. It specifies CAWSVRGLGRNQPQHF. The complete variable domain, with remaining parts taken from reference TRBV30 and TRBJ1-5, reads SQTIHQWPATLVQPVGSPLSLECTVEGTSNPNLYWYRQAAGRGLQLLFYSVGIGQISSEVPQNLSASRPQDRQFILSSKKLLLSDSGFYLCAWSVRGLGRNQPQHFGDGTRLSIL.

The rearrangement uses TRBV7-9 and TRBJ1-2; D is uncertain. The ends were cut back, 5 bases at V and 0 bases at J, with 13 bases in the middle. The CDR3 has 15 residues. The germline CDR1 and CDR2 sequences are SEHNR and FQNEAQ (reference sequence). Here the CDR3 DNA reads TGTGCCAGCAGCCTCATAGAAACAGCTAACTATGGCTACACCTTC. Translated: CASSLIETANYGYTF.

This chain joins TRBV5-1 and TRBJ2-5, with 10 bases identical to TRBD2. CDR1 and CDR2 from the germline V gene are SGHRS and YFSETQ. The CDR3 is 16 amino acids. J gave up 1 base and V 1 base, and 4 bases lay outside the gene matches. In DNA form, the CDR3 reads TGCGCCAGCAGCTTGCTTCCTAGCGGGGGCCAAGAGACCCAGTACTTC. Translation gives CASSLLPSGGQETQYF.

The chain couples TRBV5-4 to TRBJ2-5, with D unresolved. CDR1 and CDR2 (germline): SGHNT, YYREEE (reference sequence). V gave up 0 bases and J gave up 5 bases, with 14 bases separating them. This CDR3 is built from 15 residues. This CDR3 is CASSLALTQAETQYF. The CDR3 DNA reads TGTGCCAGCAGCTTGGCCCTGACCCAAGCGGAGACCCAGTACTTC.

The V and J genes are TRBV19 and TRBJ1-5; D unclear. Germline-derived CDR1 and CDR2 are LNHDA and SQIVND (reference sequence). The V and J ends lost 7 bases and 2 bases respectively, with 6 bases between them. CDR3 size: 12 residues. The CDR3: CASKDGNQPQHF. CDR3 nucleotide sequence: TGTGCCAGTAAAGATGGCAATCAGCCCCAGCATTTT.

The V and J genes are TRBV27 and TRBJ1-2; TRBD1 is a possible D gene (6 bases). V gave up 6 bases and J gave up 4 bases, with 18 bases separating them. The germline V gene has CDR1 MNHEY and CDR2 SMNVEV (reference sequence). CDR3 length: 15 residues. CDR3 in amino acids: CASRAQGTTFYGYTF. Here the CDR3 DNA reads TGTGCCAGCAGGGCCCAGGGGACGACGTTCTATGGCTACACCTTC.

The CDR3 DNA is TGTGCCAGCAGTTTAGGGAGGGGTCCCCTCACAGATACGCAGTATTTT. This encodes CASSLGRGPLTDTQYF. V is TRBV6-5 and J is TRBJ2-3; TRBD2 matches at 7 bases. Germline assignment: CDR1 MNHEY and CDR2 SVGAGI. CDR3 length equals 16 residues. The J segment lost 2 bases and the V segment lost 4 bases, leaving 9 bases of the junction unmatched.

The chain recombines TRBV3-1 (or the pseudogene TRBV3-2) with TRBJ2-3; D is unresolved. Trimming removed 0 bases at V and 6 bases at J, with 4 bases between. The V gene's germline CDR1 is LGHDT and CDR2 YNNKEL (reference sequence). This CDR3 contains 12 residues. This CDR3 is CASSQDWDTQYF. CDR3 sequence (DNA): TGTGCCAGCAGCCAAGATTGGGATACGCAGTATTTT.

The CDR3 region has the DNA TGCGCCAGCAGCATCGCCCGGGACAGCCAGGGGGGCTACACCTTC. Its protein is CASSIARDSQGGYTF. The chain couples TRBV5-1 to TRBJ1-2; the match to TRBD1 covers 7 bases. Germline V gives CDR1 SGHRS, CDR2 YFSETQ. The CDR3 has 15 residues. J lost 8 bases, V lost 4 bases, and 14 bases had no gene match.

The CDR3 spells CASSLAQGGTDTQYF. In DNA form, the CDR3 reads TGTGCCAGCAGCTTGGCCCAGGGCGGCACAGATACGCAGTATTTT. The gene calls are TRBV5-6 and TRBJ2-3; tentatively, D is TRBD1 (5 bases). V shed 0 bases and J shed 1 base, with 9 bases lying between them. In germline, CDR1 is SGHDT, CDR2 YYEEEE. There are 15 residues in the CDR3. The complete variable domain, with remaining parts taken from reference TRBV5-6 and TRBJ2-3, reads DAGVTQSPTHLIKTRGQQVTLRCSPKSGHDTVSWYQQALGQGPQFIFQYYEEEERQRGNFPDRFSGHQFPNYSSELNVNALLLGDSALYLCASSLAQGGTDTQYFGPGTRLTVL.